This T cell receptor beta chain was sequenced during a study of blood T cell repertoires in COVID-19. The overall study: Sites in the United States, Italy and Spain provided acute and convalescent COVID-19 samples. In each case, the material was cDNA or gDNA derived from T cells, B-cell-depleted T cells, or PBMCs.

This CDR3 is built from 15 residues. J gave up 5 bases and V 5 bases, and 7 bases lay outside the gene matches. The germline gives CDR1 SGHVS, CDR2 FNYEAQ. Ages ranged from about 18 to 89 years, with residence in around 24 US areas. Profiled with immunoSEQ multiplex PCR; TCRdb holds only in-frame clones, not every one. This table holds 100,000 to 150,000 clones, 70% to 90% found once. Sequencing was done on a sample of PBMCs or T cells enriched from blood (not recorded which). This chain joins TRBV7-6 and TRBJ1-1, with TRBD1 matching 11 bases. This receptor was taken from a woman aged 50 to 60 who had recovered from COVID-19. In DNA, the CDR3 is TGTGCCAGCAGCATAGGACAGGGGGCGACTACTGAAGCTTTCTTT. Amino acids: CASSIGQGATTEAFF. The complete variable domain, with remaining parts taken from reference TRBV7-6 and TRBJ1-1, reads GAGVSQSPRYKVTKRGQDVALRCDPISGHVSLYWYRQALGQGPEFLTYFNYEAQQDKSGLPNDRFSAERPEGSISTLTIQRTEQRDSAMYRCASSIGQGATTEAFFGQGTRLTVV.